This TCR beta chain is from a study of T-cell reconstitution after alpha-beta-depleted transplantation in children. Study conclusions and caveats: One year after transplant, T-cell counts and diversity came mostly from newly produced T cells.

The CDR3 length is 13 residues. Germline V gene sequence: CDR1 LNHNV, CDR2 YYDKDF (reference sequence). Between the trimmed V and J ends, which lost 5 bases and 2 bases, there was a span of 7 bases. Unique molecular identifiers were used to barcode this TCRbeta library. TCRdb fed the PCR reads into MiXCR, producing one record per CDR3 protein. This table holds 250,000 to 300,000 distinct CDR3 sequences, roughly a tenth found once. In its sample, this clonotype was seen a few times. The antigen remains unidentified. This receptor was identified in a boy less than two years old with acute myeloid leukemia, due to receive a stem cell transplant. The sequencing here drew on PBMCs, taken before TCRalphabeta/CD19-depleted stem cell transplant. The genes are TRBV15 and TRBJ2-1, with a tentative D call TRBD1 (5 bases). CDR3 protein: CATSSDTYNEQFF. CDR3 in DNA: TGTGCCACCAGCTCGGACACCTACAATGAGCAGTTCTTC.